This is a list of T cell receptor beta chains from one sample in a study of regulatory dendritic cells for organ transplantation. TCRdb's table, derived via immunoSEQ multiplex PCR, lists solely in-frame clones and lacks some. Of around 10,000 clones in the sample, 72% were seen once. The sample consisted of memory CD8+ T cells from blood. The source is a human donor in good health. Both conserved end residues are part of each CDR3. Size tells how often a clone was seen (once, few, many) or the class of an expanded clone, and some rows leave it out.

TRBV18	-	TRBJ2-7	CASSPGGRRPYEQYF
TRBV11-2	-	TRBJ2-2	CASSLFFRDLTTGELFF
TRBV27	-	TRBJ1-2	CASSSTGPLNYGYTF
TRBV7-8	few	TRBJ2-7	CASSLGQGPSYEQYF
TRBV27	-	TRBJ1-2	CASSRTQITYGYTF
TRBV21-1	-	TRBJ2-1	CASSKGPAPGPLAAHEQFF
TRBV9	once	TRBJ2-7	CASSEGGGPSYEQYF
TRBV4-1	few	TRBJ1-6	CASSQDPGQANSPLHF
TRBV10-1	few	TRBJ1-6	CASTPGQVNSPLHF
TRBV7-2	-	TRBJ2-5	CASSLPPWETQYF
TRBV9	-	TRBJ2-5	CASSRNGGPEETQYF
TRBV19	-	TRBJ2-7	CASSIGGFYEQYF
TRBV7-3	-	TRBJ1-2	CASSLTNGPNYGYTF
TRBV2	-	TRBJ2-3	CASSDQGITDTQYF
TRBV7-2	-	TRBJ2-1	CASRPLGGVIYNEQFF
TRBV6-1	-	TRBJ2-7	CASGAYEQYF
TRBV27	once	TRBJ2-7	CASSFSDPLYEQYF
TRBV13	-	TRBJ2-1	CASSDRDRENEQFF
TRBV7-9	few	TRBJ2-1	CASSSHRRTGSENNEQFF
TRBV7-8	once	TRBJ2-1	CASSGRRVQRLLQQFF
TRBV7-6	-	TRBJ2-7	CASSSREKGVYEQYF
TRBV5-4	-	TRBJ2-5	CASTWAPGPGETQYF
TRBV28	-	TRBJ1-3	CASRIDTGSLSGNTIYF
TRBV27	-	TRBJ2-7	CASSPVITGNGEQYF
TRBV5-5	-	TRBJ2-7	CASSSSLQGTYEQYF
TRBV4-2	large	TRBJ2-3	CASSQGDTSADTQYF
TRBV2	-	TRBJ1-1	CASTKLVNTEAFF
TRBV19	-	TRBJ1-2	CASTIEPLGQTYGYTF
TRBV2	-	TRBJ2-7	CASSELARSYEQYF
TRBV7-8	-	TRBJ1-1	CASSLEGRAMNTEAFF
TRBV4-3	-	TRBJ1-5	CASSQDGRQPQHF
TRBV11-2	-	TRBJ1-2	CASSLVGIDYGYTF
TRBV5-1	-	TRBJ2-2	CASSGQGTSFFPGELFF
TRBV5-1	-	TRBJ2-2	CASSLVTDTGELFF
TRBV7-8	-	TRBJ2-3	CASSLITSGRVFSTDTQYF
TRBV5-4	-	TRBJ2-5	CASSRGRTFKETQYF
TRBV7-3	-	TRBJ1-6	CASSLMPGQYNSPLHF
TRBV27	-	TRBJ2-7	CASSFGTGAEQYF
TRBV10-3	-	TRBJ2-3	CAISDIIWTGRITDTQYF
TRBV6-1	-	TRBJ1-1	CASTRNTEAFF
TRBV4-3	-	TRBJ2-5	CASSRYEAETQYF
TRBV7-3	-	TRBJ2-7	CASSEGVAGPSNPHEQYF
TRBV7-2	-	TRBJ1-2	CASTYTGGYGYTF
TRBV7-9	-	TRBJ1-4	CASSNSRGATNEKLFF
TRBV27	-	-	CASSLGPSYEQYF
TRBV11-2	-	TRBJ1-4	CASSPSNEKLFF
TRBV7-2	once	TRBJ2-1	CASSSYLGTAYNEQFF
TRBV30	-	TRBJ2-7	CAWGPVGGLSYEQYF
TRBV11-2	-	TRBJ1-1	CASNLAMNTEAFF
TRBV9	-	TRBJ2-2	CASSDGLTNTGELFF
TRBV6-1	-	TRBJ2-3	CASSESLELAGETDTQYF
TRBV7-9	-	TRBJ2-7	CASSLAGSPSNEQYF
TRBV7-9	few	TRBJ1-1	CASSADRAGTEAFF
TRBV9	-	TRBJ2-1	CASSKPSAGPSYNEQFF
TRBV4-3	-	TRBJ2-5	CASSQYSSGFGRNQETQYF